The clone carrying this TCR beta chain was recorded at least ten times. Its antigen is undetermined. The data belong to a study of response to subunit inactivated influenza vaccine. TCRdb re-called the RT-PCR reads with MiXCR, one entry per CDR3 protein. The sample contains about 580,000 distinct CDR3 sequences, 14% of which appear only once. CDR1 is LGHNA and CDR2 is YSLEER in the germline V gene. Deletions cut 2 bases from V and 4 bases from J, with 17 bases between. The CDR3 loop spans 16 amino acids. Study-wide results and caveats: That few new T cells are recruited by each seasonal influenza vaccination was the authors' suggestion.

This specimen consisted of PBMCs from blood, obtained roughly 12 days after vaccination. The sequence came from a man aged 45-65 years who received an inactivated influenza vaccine. V usage is TRBV4-3 and J usage is TRBJ2-5; D possibly corresponds to TRBD2 (6 bases). CDR3 sequence reads: CASSQNRGGSVETQYF. DNA of the CDR3: TGCGCCAGCAGCCAAAATAGGGGAGGATCCGTAGAGACCCAGTACTTC.